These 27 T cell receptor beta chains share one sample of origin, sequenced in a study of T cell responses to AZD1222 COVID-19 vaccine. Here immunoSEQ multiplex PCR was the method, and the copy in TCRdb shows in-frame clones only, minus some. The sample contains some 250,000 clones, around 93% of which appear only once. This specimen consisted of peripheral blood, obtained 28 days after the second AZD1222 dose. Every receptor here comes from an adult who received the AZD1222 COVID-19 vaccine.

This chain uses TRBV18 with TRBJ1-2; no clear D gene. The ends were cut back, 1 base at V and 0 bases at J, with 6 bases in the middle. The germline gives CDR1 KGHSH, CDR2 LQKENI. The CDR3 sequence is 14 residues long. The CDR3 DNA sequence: TGTGCCAGCTCACCACGGTCCGCTAACTATGGCTACACCTTC. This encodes CASSPRSANYGYTF.

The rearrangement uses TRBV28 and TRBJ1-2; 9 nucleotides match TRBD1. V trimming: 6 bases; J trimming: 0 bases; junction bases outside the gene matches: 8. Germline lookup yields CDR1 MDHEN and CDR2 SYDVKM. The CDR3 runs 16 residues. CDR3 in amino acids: CASSPDRGRPNYGYTF. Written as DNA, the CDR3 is TGTGCCAGCAGCCCTGACAGGGGGAGGCCTAACTATGGCTACACCTTC.

DNA of the CDR3: TGTGCCAGCAGTCTCCGGGACAGGGCGTATCAGCCCCAGCATTTT. Protein: CASSLRDRAYQPQHF. This chain joins TRBV28 and TRBJ1-5; 9 bases map to TRBD1. Germline V gene data show CDR1 as MDHEN and CDR2 as SYDVKM. V lost 5 bases, J lost 5 bases, and 7 bases stayed unmatched. This CDR3 spans 15 amino acids. The whole variable domain, remainder taken from reference TRBV28 and TRBJ1-5, is DVKVTQSSRYLVKRTGEKVFLECVQDMDHENMFWYRQDPGLGLRLIYFSYDVKMKEKGDIPEGYSVSREKKERFSLILESASTNQTSMYLCASSLRDRAYQPQHFGDGTRLSIL.

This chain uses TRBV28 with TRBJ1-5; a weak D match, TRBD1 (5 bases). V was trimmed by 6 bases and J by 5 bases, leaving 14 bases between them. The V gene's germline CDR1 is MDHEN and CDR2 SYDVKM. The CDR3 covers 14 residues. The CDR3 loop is CASSWTGGDQPQHF. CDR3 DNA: TGTGCCAGCAGCTGGACCGGGGGGGATCAGCCCCAGCATTTT.

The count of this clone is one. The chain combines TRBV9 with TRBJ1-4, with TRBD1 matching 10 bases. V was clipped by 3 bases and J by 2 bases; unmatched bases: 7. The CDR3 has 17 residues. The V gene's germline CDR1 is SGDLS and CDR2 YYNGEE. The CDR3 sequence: CASSAGQGVRTNEKLFF. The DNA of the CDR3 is TGTGCCAGCAGCGCCGGACAGGGGGTGAGGACTAATGAAAAACTGTTTTTT.

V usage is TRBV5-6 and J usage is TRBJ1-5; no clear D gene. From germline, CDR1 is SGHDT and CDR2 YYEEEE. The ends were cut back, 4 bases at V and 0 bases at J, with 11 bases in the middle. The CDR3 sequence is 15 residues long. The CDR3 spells CASSRTPYSNQPQHF. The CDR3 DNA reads TGTGCCAGCAGCAGGACTCCGTATAGCAATCAGCCCCAGCATTTT.

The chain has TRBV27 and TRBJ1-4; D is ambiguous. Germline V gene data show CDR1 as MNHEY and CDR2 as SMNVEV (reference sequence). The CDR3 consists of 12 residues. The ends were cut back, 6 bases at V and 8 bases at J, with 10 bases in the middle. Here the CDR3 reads CASSRRGEKLFF. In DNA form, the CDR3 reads TGTGCCAGCAGCCGGAGAGGCGAAAAACTGTTTTTT.

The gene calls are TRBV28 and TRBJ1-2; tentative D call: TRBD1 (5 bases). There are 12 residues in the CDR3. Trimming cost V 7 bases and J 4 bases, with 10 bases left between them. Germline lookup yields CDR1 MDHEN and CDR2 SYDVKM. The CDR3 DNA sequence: TGTGCCAGCACGGGGGAGCCCTATGGCTACACCTTC. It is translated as CASTGEPYGYTF.

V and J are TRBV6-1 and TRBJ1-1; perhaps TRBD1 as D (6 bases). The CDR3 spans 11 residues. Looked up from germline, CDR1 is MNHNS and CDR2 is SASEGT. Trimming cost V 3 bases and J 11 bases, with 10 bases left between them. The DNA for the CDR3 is TGTGCCAGCAGTGAGCAGGGGTTGGCTTTCTTT. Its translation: CASSEQGLAFF.

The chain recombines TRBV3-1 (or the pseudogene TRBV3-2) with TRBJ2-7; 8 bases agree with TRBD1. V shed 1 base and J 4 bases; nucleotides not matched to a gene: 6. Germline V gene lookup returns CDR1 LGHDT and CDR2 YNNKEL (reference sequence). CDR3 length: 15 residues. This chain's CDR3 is CASSQGTGRSYEQYF. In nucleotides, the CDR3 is TGTGCCAGCAGCCAAGGGACAGGGCGGTCATACGAGCAGTACTTC.

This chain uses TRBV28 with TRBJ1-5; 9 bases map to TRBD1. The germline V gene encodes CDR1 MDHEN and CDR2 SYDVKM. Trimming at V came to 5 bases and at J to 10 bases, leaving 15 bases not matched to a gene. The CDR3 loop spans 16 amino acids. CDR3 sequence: CASSLTGRTGAKPQHF. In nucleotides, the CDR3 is TGTGCCAGCAGTCTCACGGGAAGGACAGGGGCTAAACCCCAGCATTTT.

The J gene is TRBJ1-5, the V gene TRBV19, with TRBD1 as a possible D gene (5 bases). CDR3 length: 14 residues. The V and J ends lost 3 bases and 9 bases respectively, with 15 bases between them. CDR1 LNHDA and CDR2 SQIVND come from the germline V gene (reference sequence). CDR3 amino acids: CASSIRTPEWPQHF. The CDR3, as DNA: TGTGCCAGTAGTATTAGGACACCGGAATGGCCCCAGCATTTT.

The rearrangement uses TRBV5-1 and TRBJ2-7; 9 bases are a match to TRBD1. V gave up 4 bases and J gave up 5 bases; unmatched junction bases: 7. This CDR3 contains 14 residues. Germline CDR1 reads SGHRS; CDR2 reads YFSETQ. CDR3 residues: CASSPGTGNDEQYF. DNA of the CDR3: TGCGCCAGCAGCCCTGGGACAGGGAACGACGAGCAGTACTTC.

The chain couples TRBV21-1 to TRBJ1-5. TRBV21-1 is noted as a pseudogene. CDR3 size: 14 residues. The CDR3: CATRPYRLNQPQHF. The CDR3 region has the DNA TGTGCCACCCGACCTTACAGACTCAATCAGCCCCAGCATTTT.

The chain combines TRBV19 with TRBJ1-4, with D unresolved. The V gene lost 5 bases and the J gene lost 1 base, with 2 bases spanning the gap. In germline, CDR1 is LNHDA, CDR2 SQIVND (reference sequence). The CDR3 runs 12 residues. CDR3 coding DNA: TGTGCCAGTAGTGGAACTAATGAAAAACTGTTTTTT. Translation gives CASSGTNEKLFF.

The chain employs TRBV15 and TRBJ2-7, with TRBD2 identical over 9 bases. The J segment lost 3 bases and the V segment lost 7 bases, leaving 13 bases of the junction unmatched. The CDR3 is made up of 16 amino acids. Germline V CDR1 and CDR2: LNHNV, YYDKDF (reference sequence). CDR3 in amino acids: CATKPGSSGESYEQYF. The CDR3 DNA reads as TGTGCCACCAAGCCAGGGTCTAGCGGGGAAAGCTACGAGCAGTACTTC. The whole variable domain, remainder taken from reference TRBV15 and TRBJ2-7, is DAMVIQNPRYQVTQFGKPVTLSCSQTLNHNVMYWYQQKSSQAPKLLFHYYDKDFNNEADTPDNFQSRRPNTSFCFLDIRSPGLGDTAMYLCATKPGSSGESYEQYFGPGTRLTVT.

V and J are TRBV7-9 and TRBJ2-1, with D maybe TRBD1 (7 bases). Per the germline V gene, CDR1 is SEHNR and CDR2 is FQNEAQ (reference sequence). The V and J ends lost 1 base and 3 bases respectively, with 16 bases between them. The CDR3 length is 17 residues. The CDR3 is CASSLVHSRGDYNEQFF. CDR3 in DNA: TGTGCCAGCAGCTTAGTCCACTCCAGGGGGGACTACAATGAGCAGTTCTTC.

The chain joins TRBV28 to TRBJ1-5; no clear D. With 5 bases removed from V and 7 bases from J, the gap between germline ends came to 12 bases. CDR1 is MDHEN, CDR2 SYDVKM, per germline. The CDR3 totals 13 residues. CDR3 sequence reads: CASSLAGKQPQHF. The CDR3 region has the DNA TGTGCCAGCAGTCTGGCGGGGAAGCAGCCCCAGCATTTT.

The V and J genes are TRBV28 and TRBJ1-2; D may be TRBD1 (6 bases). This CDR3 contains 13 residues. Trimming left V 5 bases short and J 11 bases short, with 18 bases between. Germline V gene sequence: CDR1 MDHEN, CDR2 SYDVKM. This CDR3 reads CASSVPGQFWYTF. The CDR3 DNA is TGTGCCAGCAGTGTCCCGGGACAATTTTGGTACACCTTC.

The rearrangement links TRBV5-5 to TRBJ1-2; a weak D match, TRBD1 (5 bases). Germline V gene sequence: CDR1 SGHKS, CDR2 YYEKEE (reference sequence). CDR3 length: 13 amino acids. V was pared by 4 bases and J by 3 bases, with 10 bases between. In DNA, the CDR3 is TGTGCCAGCAGCCAGGGACGGGACTATGGCTACACCTTC. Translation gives CASSQGRDYGYTF. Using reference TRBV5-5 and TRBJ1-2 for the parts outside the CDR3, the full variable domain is DAGVTQSPTHLIKTRGQQVTLRCSPISGHKSVSWYQQVLGQGPQFIFQYYEKEERGRGNFPDRFSARQFPNYSSELNVNALLLGDSALYLCASSQGRDYGYTFGSGTRLTVV.

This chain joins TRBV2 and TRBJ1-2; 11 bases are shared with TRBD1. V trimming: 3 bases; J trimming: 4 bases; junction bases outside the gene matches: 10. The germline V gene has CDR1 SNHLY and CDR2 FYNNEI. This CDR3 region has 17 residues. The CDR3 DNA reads TGTGCCAGCAGTGAGGGAGGACAGGGGGCCCTATTCTATGGCTACACCTTC. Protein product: CASSEGGQGALFYGYTF. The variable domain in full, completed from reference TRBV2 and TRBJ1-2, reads EPEVTQTPSHQVTQMGQEVILRCVPISNHLYFYWYRQILGQKVEFLVSFYNNEISEKSEIFDDQFSVERPDGSNFTLKIRSTKLEDSAMYFCASSEGGQGALFYGYTFGSGTRLTVV.

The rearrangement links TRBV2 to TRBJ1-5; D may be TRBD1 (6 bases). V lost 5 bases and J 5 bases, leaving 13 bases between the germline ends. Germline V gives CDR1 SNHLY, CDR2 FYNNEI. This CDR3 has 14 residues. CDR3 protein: CASSTRQAHQPQHF. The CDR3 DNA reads TGTGCCAGCAGTACCCGACAGGCCCATCAGCCCCAGCATTTT. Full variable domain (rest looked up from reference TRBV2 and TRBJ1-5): EPEVTQTPSHQVTQMGQEVILRCVPISNHLYFYWYRQILGQKVEFLVSFYNNEISEKSEIFDDQFSVERPDGSNFTLKIRSTKLEDSAMYFCASSTRQAHQPQHFGDGTRLSIL.

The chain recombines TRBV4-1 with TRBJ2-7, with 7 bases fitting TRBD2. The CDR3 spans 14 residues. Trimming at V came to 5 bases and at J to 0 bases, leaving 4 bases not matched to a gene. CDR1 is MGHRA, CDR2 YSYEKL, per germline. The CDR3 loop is CASSNGGTSYEQYF. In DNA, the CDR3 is TGCGCCAGCAGCAACGGGGGGACCTCCTACGAGCAGTACTTC.

In nucleotides, the CDR3 is TGTGCCAGCTCGCCGGGTGGCAGGGTCACGACGGGCTCCTACGAGCAGTACTTC. It yields the protein CASSPGGRVTTGSYEQYF. The chain is built from TRBV18 and TRBJ2-7; possibly TRBD1 for D (5 bases). Looked up from germline, CDR1 is KGHSH and CDR2 is LQKENI. V lost 6 bases to trimming and J lost 0 bases, with 24 bases between them. The CDR3 is made up of 18 amino acids.

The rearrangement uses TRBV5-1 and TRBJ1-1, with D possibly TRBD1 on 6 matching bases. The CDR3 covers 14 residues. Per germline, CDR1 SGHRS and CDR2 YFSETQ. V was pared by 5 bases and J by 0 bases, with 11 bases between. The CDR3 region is CASRRGDMNTEAFF. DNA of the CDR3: TGCGCCAGCAGAAGAGGGGACATGAACACTGAAGCTTTCTTT.

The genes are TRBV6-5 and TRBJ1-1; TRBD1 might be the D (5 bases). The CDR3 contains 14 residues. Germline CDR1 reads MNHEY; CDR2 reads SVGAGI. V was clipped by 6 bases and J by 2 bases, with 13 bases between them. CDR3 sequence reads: CASSAVDSNTEAFF. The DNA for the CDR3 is TGTGCCAGCAGCGCGGTTGACAGCAACACTGAAGCTTTCTTT.

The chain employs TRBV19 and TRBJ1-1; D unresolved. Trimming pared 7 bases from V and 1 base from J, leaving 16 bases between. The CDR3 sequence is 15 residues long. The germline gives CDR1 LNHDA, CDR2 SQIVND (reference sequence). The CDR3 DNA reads TGTGCCAGTAATATCGTCTGGGGTTCGAACACTGAAGCTTTCTTT. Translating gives CASNIVWGSNTEAFF.